Many counts were recorded for the clone carrying this T cell receptor beta chain. This specimen belongs to a study of T cells in Graves' hyperthyroidism and ophthalmopathy. Study summary: At the time of initial diagnosis and before any treatment, peripheral blood was collected.

The study enrolled patients aged 18 to 65 with newly diagnosed hyperthyroidism of under 2 months' duration. TCR beta CDR3 regions were amplified from RNA transcripts. During a first-round RT-PCR of the TCR CDR3, the HTBI primer set was used. In TCRdb, the multiplex PCR reads were re-called with MiXCR into one record per CDR3 protein. The data show under 350,000 distinct CDR3 sequences, about 25% seen once. This CDR3 has 13 amino acids. V lost 4 bases, J lost 3 bases, and 10 bases lay in between. The V gene's germline CDR1 is LGHDT and CDR2 YNNKEL (reference sequence). The sequence came from a man aged 40-49 years with Graves' hyperthyroidism that later progressed to Graves' ophthalmopathy. The sample comprised blood. This chain connects TRBV3-1 to TRBJ2-7; D is perhaps TRBD1 (6 bases). The CDR3 sequence is CASSPLQGYEQYF. The CDR3 DNA is TGTGCCAGCAGCCCCCTACAGGGCTACGAGCAGTACTTC.